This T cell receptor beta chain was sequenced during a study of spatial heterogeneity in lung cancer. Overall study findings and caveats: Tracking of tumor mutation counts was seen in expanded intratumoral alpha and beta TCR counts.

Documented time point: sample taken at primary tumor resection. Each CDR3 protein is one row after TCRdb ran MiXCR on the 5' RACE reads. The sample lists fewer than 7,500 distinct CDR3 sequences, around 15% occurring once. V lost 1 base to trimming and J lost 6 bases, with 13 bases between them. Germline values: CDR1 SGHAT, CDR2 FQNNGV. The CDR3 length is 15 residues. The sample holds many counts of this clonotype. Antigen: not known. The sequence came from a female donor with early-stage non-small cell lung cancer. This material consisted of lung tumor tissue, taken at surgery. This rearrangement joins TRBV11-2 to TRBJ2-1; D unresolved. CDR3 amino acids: CASSLVSGFPNEQFF. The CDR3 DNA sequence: TGTGCCAGCAGCTTAGTTTCCGGCTTCCCCAATGAGCAGTTCTTC.